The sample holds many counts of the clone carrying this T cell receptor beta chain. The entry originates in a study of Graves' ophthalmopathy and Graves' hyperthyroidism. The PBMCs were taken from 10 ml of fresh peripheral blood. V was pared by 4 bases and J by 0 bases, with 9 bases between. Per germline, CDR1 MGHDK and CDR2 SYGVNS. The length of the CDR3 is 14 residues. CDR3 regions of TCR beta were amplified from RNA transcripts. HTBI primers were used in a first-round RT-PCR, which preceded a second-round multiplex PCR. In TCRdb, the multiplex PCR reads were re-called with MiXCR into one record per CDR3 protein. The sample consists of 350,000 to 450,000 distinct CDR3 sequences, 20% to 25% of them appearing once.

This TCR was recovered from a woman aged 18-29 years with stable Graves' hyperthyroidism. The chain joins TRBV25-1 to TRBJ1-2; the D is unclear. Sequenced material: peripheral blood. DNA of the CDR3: TGTGCCAGCAGTGCCTTCGAAGCTAACTATGGCTACACCTTC. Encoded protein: CASSAFEANYGYTF.